The TCR beta chain under discussion was sequenced for a study of early T cells in non-severe SARS-CoV-2 infection. Unique molecular identifiers tagged individual cDNA molecules. MiXCR, applied by TCRdb to the 5' RACE reads, yields one record per CDR3 protein. The repertoire includes about 59,000 distinct CDR3 sequences, around an eighth of them detected once, and about 3.1% sits in the top ten. Of note for this clonotype: Being one base from a much bigger clone, this may be a read error.

V was clipped by 6 bases and J by 1 base; unmatched bases: 3. CDR3 size: 14 residues. The source of this sequence is an adult who was a healthcare worker with PCR-confirmed SARS-CoV-2 infection or an uninfected control (not recorded which). The sequenced material came from whole blood. The chain carries TRBV12-3 or TRBV12-4 and TRBJ2-1; TRBD2 matches 7 bases. The CDR3 nucleotides read TGTGCCAGCAGGCGGGGGAAATCCTACAATGAGCAGTTCTTC. Amino acid sequence: CASRRGKSYNEQFF.